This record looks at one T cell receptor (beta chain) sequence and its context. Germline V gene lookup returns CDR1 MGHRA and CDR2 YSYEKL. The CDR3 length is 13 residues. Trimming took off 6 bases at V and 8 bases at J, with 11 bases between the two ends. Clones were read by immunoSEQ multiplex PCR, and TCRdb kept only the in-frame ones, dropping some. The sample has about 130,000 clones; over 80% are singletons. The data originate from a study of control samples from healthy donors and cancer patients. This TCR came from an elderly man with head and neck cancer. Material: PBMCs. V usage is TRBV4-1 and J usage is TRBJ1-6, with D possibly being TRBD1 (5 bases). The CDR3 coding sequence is TGCGCCAGCAGGGCAGGGAGTGATTCACCCCTCCACTTT. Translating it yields CASRAGSDSPLHF.